This TCR beta chain was identified in a study of T cells in Graves' hyperthyroidism and ophthalmopathy. For the study at large: Prior to any treatment, at the point of initial diagnosis, peripheral blood was collected. The study, taken as a whole, reports: Most clonotypes expanded in the thyroid (above 0.001) were also present in blood.

The study left out patients who had uncontrolled infection, other autoimmune disease, pregnancy or lactation. Out of roughly 10 ml of fresh peripheral blood came the PBMCs. Note on this clonotype: Its antigen is as yet unknown.

RNA transcripts gave rise to amplified TCR beta CDR3 regions. The HTBI primer set was used in a first-round RT-PCR of the TCR CDR3. In TCRdb, the multiplex PCR reads were re-called with MiXCR into one record per CDR3 protein. This sample has under 550,000 distinct CDR3 sequences; around 20% occur once, and the top ten carry about 45%. The CDR3 is 16 residues long. CDR1 and CDR2 (germline): MNHNS, SASEGT. With 5 bases removed from V and 4 bases from J, the gap between germline ends came to 17 bases. The TCR was taken from a man in his forties or fifties with Graves' ophthalmopathy. V gene TRBV6-1 combines with J gene TRBJ2-2; no firm D call. Sequencing used blood. The CDR3 loop reads CASSSAPIRTTGELFF. The CDR3 coding sequence is TGTGCCAGCAGTTCCGCGCCGATCCGCACCACCGGGGAGCTGTTTTTT.